Below, one TCR beta chain is given with its context. The antigen remains unidentified. The data belong to a study of cytomegalovirus exposure and HLA in healthy donors. Whole-study results and caveats: The study had only CMV serostatus as immune exposure information. Researchers reported in a later analysis that a missense DCLRE1C variant was tied to TCR beta V- and J-gene trimming.

In the PCR, 60 Vbeta and 13 Jbeta primers were used. Measured with immunoSEQ multiplex PCR; TCRdb has only the in-frame clones, and not every one. The profile shows 45,000 to 70,000 clones, approximately 84% of them singletons. Per the germline V gene, CDR1 is LNHDA and CDR2 is SQIVND (reference sequence). The CDR3 extends over 14 amino acids. Trimming removed 7 bases from V and 8 bases from J, with 17 bases in between. This TCR was recovered from a man over 45 in good health and CMV-seronegative. This rearrangement joins TRBV19 to TRBJ1-4; D remains ambiguous. Specimen: PBMCs. Written as DNA, the CDR3 is TGTGCCAGTACCGGAGGGTCAGTAGGGGAAAAACTGTTTTTT. Encoded protein: CASTGGSVGEKLFF.